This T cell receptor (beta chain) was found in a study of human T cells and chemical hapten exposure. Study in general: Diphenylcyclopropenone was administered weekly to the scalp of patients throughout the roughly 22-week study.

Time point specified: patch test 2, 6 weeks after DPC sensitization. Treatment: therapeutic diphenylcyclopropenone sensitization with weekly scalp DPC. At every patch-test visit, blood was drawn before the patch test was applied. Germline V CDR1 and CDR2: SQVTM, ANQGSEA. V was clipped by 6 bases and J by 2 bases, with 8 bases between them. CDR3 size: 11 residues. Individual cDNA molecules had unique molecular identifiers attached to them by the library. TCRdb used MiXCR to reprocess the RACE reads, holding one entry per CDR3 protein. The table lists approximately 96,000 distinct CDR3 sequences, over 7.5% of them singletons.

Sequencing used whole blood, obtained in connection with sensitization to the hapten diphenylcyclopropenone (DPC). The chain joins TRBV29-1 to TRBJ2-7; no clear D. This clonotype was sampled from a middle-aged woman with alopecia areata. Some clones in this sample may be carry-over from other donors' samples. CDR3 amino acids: CSVGRPYEQYF. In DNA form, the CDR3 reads TGCAGCGTCGGGCGTCCCTACGAGCAGTACTTC.